This T cell receptor (beta chain) was sequenced in a study of regulatory T cells in long-lasting Graves disease (dated by TCRdb to about 2021). With regard to the full study: Patients with newly diagnosed Graves' disease had been on antithyroid drugs for under 3 months. This study used TCR sequencing and RNA sequencing of peripheral blood to compare persistent Graves' disease patients against newly diagnosed Graves' disease patients. The study was registered as a clinical trial and conducted in China. A total of about 33 samples underwent TCR sequencing, from some 13 patients with persistent Graves' disease and some 20 patients with newly diagnosed Graves' disease. The research as a whole found: Sequencing and analysis were restricted to the TCR beta chain. Only peripheral blood was studied, because thyroid tissue, the primary lesion, was inaccessible. Patients with persistent disease shared more public clonotypes (about 3,000) than newly diagnosed patients did (approximately 990). Compared with newly diagnosed patients, patients with persistent Graves' disease had lower TCR Shannon entropy and fewer highly expanded clones, which suggests clonal expansion. The small sample size was acknowledged by the authors as a limitation that may reduce accuracy. Preferential use of TRBV28, TRBJ1-2 and TRBJ2-5 was observed in persistent disease, whereas TRBV20-1 and TRBJ2-1 were favored in newly diagnosed disease.

This clonotype appeared a single time. Which antigen it targets is not known. No much larger clone exists at a distance of one base, and base qualities are not known. A single read counts as weak evidence. V is pared back by 1 base and J by 4 bases, with 13 bases lying between the germline termini. From its cysteine to its phenylalanine, the CDR3 spans 15 amino acids. Kept here is only the CDR3 DNA, which spans 45 bases and is read in frame from base 1. CDR1 is given as SGHTA and CDR2 as FQGNSA, both from the germline V gene. The library was prepared using multiplex PCR. Sequencing was performed on an Illumina HiSeq 4000. iRepertoire HTBI primers and Arm-PCR amplification of CDR3 regions were used to construct TCR beta libraries. Before sequencing, the PCR products went through gel purification. From the authors' description of their analysis: A total of 62 TRBV and some 15 TRBJ segments were identified across samples and were used for gene usage analysis of CDR3 amino acid clonotypes. COPE and FqMerger were used to merge filtered high-quality paired reads into contigs. BLAST was used to align contigs to IMGT TRBV, TRBD and TRBJ reference genes, with CDR3 defined following IMGT. Any clonotype with a frequency above 0.1% was counted as a highly expanded clone. Shannon entropy served as the measure of repertoire diversity, while the Gini coefficient captured V-J evenness. Clonotypes shared by more than one individual were considered public. TCRdb reworked the public reads: Q25 trimming with fastp, MiXCR clone assembly, productive beta chains retained. A single entry per CDR3 protein holds the most common genes and DNA from its merged rows. The V and J calls were not made by the authors but by TCRdb's processing. The sample table contains roughly 560,000 distinct CDR3 sequences; only one count was recorded for approximately 12% of them. About 8.3% of the sample belongs to the ten largest clones.

Per the publication, the time point label means: newly diagnosed GD, antithyroid drugs for less than 3 months. For both TCR sequencing and RNA sequencing, RNA was extracted from PBMCs using TRIzol. Graves' disease was diagnosed according to American Thyroid Association guidelines. Patients for the study were recruited at an endocrinology department in Xi'an, China. From each patient, roughly 9 milliliters of peripheral blood was collected into an EDTA anticoagulant tube. Ficoll Paque Plus density gradient separation was used to isolate PBMCs, and no further T cell sorting was done. An Agilent 2100 Bioanalyzer and agarose gel were used to check RNA quality, and a NanoDrop 2000 was used to measure RNA concentration. Separately, the same data were catalogued under a study of T cells in Graves' hyperthyroidism and ophthalmopathy. As noted in the second study: Stable Graves' hyperthyroidism was defined as no progression to ophthalmopathy during 18 months of follow-up. Hyperthyroidism patients were aged 18 to 65 years and newly diagnosed, with disease duration of less than 2 months. Patients with uncontrolled infections, other autoimmune diseases, pregnancy or lactation were excluded. Diagnoses relied on clinical symptoms, serum thyroxine and TRAb, thyroid ultrasound and orbital computed tomography. The first round of RT-PCR for the TCR CDR3 was performed with the HTBI primer set and the Qiagen OneStep RT-PCR kit. Most expanded thyroid clonotypes (frequency above 0.001) were also found in blood, which suggests that blood repertoires may mirror thyroid immune responses. In cross-validation, a model built on a 13 V-J signature told ophthalmopathy apart from stable hyperthyroidism with 87.88% sensitivity and around 84% specificity, and in testing the same model reached 80%/75%. During validation, the model predicted progression to ophthalmopathy a median of around 7 months ahead of onset, with more than 55% sensitivity and under 85% specificity. A discovery cohort of 95 to 100 patients, about 40 with Graves' ophthalmopathy and about 58 with stable Graves' hyperthyroidism, was used to find distinguishing TCR V-J signatures. An independent validation cohort of under 20 hyperthyroidism patients and 17 patients who later progressed to ophthalmopathy tested prospective prediction of ophthalmopathy. For training and testing, the roughly 100 patients in the discovery cohort were randomly divided in a 7:3 ratio. In addition, the study compared T-cell repertoires in thyroid tissue and in blood from about 6 Graves' hyperthyroidism patients. Once sampling was done, hyperthyroidism patients were given methimazole at a starting dose of 30 mg daily, whereas ophthalmopathy patients were given high-dose intravenous methylprednisolone. Libraries were constructed in a second round of multiplex PCR, after which size selection and purification were carried out. The libraries were sequenced on an Illumina HiSeq2000 using paired-end 100 bp reads. SOAPnuke was used to process the raw data, throwing out any read that contained adapters or uncalled bases, had a mean Phred below 15, or lacked an exact constant-primer or identifier match. COPE v1.2.5 was used to merge the high-quality paired reads, and each unique nucleotide sequence was defined as a clonotype. MiTCR v1.1 was used to align the clonotypes against IMGT TRBV, TRBD and TRBJ reference segments. The analysis included only V-J combinations with a frequency above 0.0001, which together covered roughly 99% of the repertoires. The TCS score was defined as the ratio of F50 (clonal expansion) to E x V (chaos), calculated using BLOSUM62-based TCRdist between CDR3 peptides within each V-J. Welch's t-statistics and random forest reduced just over 500 V-J features to 13, which were used in a naive Bayes classifier (R e1071). No statistical method was used to set the sample size in advance, and investigators knew the group allocation. TCR Vbeta CDR3 sequencing of approximately 140 peripheral blood samples (roughly 41 ophthalmopathy, roughly 72 hyperthyroidism and roughly 17 progressor patients) is reported in the paper.

Specimen: peripheral blood mononuclear cells (PBMCs), collected at new diagnosis, from a patient treated with antithyroid drugs. The sequence joins TRBV7-2 to TRBJ1-2; the D gene cannot be resolved reliably. The source is a young woman with Graves disease. Donor details come from another sample of the same person, matched by shared clones. At the DNA level, the sequence is TGTGCCAGCAGCTTAGTACGGTCCTCTTTCTATGGCTACACCTTC. It translates as CASSLVRSSFYGYTF.